The next 20 T cell receptor beta chains were all read from a single sample in a study of cytomegalovirus exposure and HLA in healthy donors. Primers for the PCR totalled 60 Vbeta and 13 Jbeta. Clones were sequenced by immunoSEQ multiplex PCR, and TCRdb holds only the in-frame ones, with some missing. The sample consists of over 120,000 clones, around 80% of them appearing once. Sequencing was done on a sample of PBMCs. The receptors shown here come from a woman aged 25 to 39 in good health and CMV-seronegative.

This chain links TRBV7-2 with TRBJ2-4; 7 positions match TRBD1. The CDR3 is 15 residues long. Germline assignment: CDR1 SGHTA and CDR2 FQGNSA. V shed 0 bases and J 7 bases; nucleotides not matched to a gene: 6. The CDR3: CASSLAGTGANIQYF. The CDR3 nucleotides are TGTGCCAGCAGCTTAGCGGGAACAGGGGCCAACATTCAGTACTTC.

The chain has TRBV11-1 and TRBJ2-7; a possible D gene is TRBD1 (6 bases). The V gene lost 1 base and the J gene lost 3 bases, with 13 bases spanning the gap. The CDR3 contains 15 residues. Germline V gene data show CDR1 as SGHAT and CDR2 as FQDESV (reference sequence). CDR3 region: CASSLGVQGGYEQYF. In nucleotides, the CDR3 is TGTGCCAGCAGCTTAGGTGTACAGGGCGGCTACGAGCAGTACTTC. Full variable domain (outside the CDR3, taken from reference TRBV11-1 and TRBJ2-7): EAEVAQSPRYKITEKSQAVAFWCDPISGHATLYWYRQILGQGPELLVQFQDESVVDDSQLPKDRFSAERLKGVDSTLKIQPAELGDSAMYLCASSLGVQGGYEQYFGPGTRLTVT.

CDR3 coding DNA: TGTGCCAGCAAGGGGCAGGCCGGATCCTATAATGAAAAACTGTTTTTT. It translates to CASKGQAGSYNEKLFF. The rearrangement uses TRBV19 and TRBJ1-4; maybe TRBD1 (5 bases). Germline CDR1 and CDR2: LNHDA and SQIVND (reference sequence). This CDR3 is 16 amino acids long. V shed 9 bases and J shed 4 bases, with 21 bases lying between them. Variable domain in full (rest from reference TRBV19 and TRBJ1-4): DGGITQSPKYLFRKEGQNVTLSCEQNLNHDAMYWYRQDPGQGLRLIYYSQIVNDFQKGDIAEGYSVSREKKESFPLTVTSAQKNPTAFYLCASKGQAGSYNEKLFFGSGTQLSVL.

The J gene is TRBJ2-1, the V gene TRBV7-2, with 12 bases that match TRBD2. This CDR3 region has 15 residues. The J segment lost 4 bases and the V segment lost 4 bases, leaving 2 bases of the junction unmatched. Per the germline V gene, CDR1 is SGHTA and CDR2 is FQGNSA. In DNA, the CDR3 is TGTGCCAGCAGCTCACTAGCGGGGGGATACAATGAGCAGTTCTTC. Translated, it gives CASSSLAGGYNEQFF.

The genes are TRBV5-5 and TRBJ2-7; 7 nucleotides line up with TRBD2. V was pared by 3 bases and J by 0 bases, with 6 bases of the junction left unmatched. CDR3 length equals 15 residues. CDR1 and CDR2 (germline): SGHKS, YYEKEE (reference sequence). CDR3 coding DNA: TGTGCCAGCAGCTCTAGCGGAACCCTCTCCTACGAGCAGTACTTC. It yields the protein CASSSSGTLSYEQYF.

The chain carries TRBV7-9 and TRBJ2-1; D is possibly TRBD1 (5 bases). The CDR3 totals 16 residues. CDR1 is SEHNR, CDR2 FQNEAQ, per germline (reference sequence). The V end was cut by 5 bases, the J end by 0 bases, with 14 bases between. CDR3 in DNA: TGTGCCAGCAGCGGGGCCAAAGCGTCCTCCTACAATGAGCAGTTCTTC. Amino acid sequence: CASSGAKASSYNEQFF.

V is TRBV6-7 and J is TRBJ2-1; unclear D gene. TRBV6-7 is an ORF, and what it does is uncertain. V lost 7 bases and J 8 bases, leaving 24 bases between the germline ends. This CDR3 is 16 amino acids long. CDR3 sequence reads: CASTPCPPIAPHEQFF. The CDR3 DNA follows: TGTGCCAGCACCCCCTGCCCCCCTATAGCCCCACATGAGCAGTTCTTC.

The V gene is TRBV10-3, the J gene TRBJ2-7, with TRBD1 matching 7 bases. CDR3 length: 14 residues. V lost 0 bases, J lost 2 bases, and 1 base stayed unmatched. CDR1 is ENHRY and CDR2 is SYGVKD in the germline V gene. The CDR3 DNA reads TGTGCCATCAGTGAGTCGGGACAGACCTACGAGCAGTACTTC. It codes for CAISESGQTYEQYF.

V gene TRBV6-1 combines with J gene TRBJ1-5; D gene ambiguous. Trimming took 2 bases from V and 0 from J, leaving 8 bases between them. Germline CDR1 reads MNHNS; CDR2 reads SASEGT. The CDR3 has 15 amino acids. The CDR3 DNA sequence: TGTGCCAGCAGTGAAAACGGGAATAGCAATCAGCCCCAGCATTTT. It codes for CASSENGNSNQPQHF.

The V and J genes are TRBV2 and TRBJ2-3; perhaps TRBD2 as D (6 bases). There are 14 residues in the CDR3. V was cut by 4 bases and J by 8 bases, with 16 bases left in between. Germline CDR1 is SNHLY and CDR2 is FYNNEI. DNA for the CDR3: TGTGCCAGCAGTGGACTAGTAATAGTAGCTACGCAGTATTTT. Protein sequence: CASSGLVIVATQYF. Variable domain in full (rest from reference TRBV2 and TRBJ2-3): EPEVTQTPSHQVTQMGQEVILRCVPISNHLYFYWYRQILGQKVEFLVSFYNNEISEKSEIFDDQFSVERPDGSNFTLKIRSTKLEDSAMYFCASSGLVIVATQYFGPGTRLTVL.

The chain couples TRBV30 to TRBJ1-5; possibly TRBD1 for D (5 bases). The germline V gene has CDR1 GTSNPN and CDR2 SVGIG (reference sequence). The CDR3 spans 16 residues. Trimming took off 0 bases at V and 4 bases at J, with 16 bases between the two ends. The CDR3 sequence: CAWSVHRRQFNQPQHF. In nucleotides, the CDR3 is TGTGCCTGGAGTGTACATCGGCGACAGTTTAATCAGCCCCAGCATTTT.

This rearrangement joins TRBV9 to TRBJ2-7; TRBD2 matches 10 bases. CDR1 is SGDLS, CDR2 YYNGEE, per germline. The CDR3 contains 15 residues. V lost 7 bases, J lost 7 bases, and 14 bases stayed unmatched. CDR3 sequence reads: CASALGPAGGVEQYF. CDR3 nucleotides: TGTGCCAGCGCACTAGGCCCAGCGGGAGGGGTAGAGCAGTACTTC.

The chain joins TRBV19 to TRBJ1-2, with 10 bases matching TRBD1. In germline, CDR1 is LNHDA, CDR2 SQIVND (reference sequence). Trimming at V came to 5 bases and at J to 7 bases, leaving 7 bases not matched to a gene. This CDR3 region has 14 residues. CDR3 protein: CASSHPGTGVGYTF. In DNA form, the CDR3 reads TGTGCCAGTAGTCATCCAGGGACAGGGGTTGGCTACACCTTC.

The rearrangement uses TRBV27 and TRBJ1-2, with 12 bases identical to TRBD1. The CDR3 is 14 residues long. The germline V gene encodes CDR1 MNHEY and CDR2 SMNVEV (reference sequence). With 6 bases clipped from V and 6 bases from J, the junction kept 5 bases outside the gene matches. The DNA of the CDR3 is TGTGCCAGCAGGGGGGACAGGGGGCCCGATGGCTACACCTTC. Translated, it gives CASRGDRGPDGYTF.

The table lists this clone with a count of one. This chain joins TRBV5-1 and TRBJ2-7, with a weak D call TRBD2 (5 bases). Trimming removed 6 bases at V and 4 bases at J, with 17 bases between. Germline loops: CDR1 SGHRS, CDR2 YFSETQ. This CDR3 is built from 14 residues. CDR3 residues: CASTVLVGGYEQYF. The DNA of the CDR3 is TGCGCCAGCACGGTGTTGGTAGGAGGATACGAGCAGTACTTC.

The rearrangement uses TRBV10-2 and TRBJ2-7; 13 bases agree with TRBD2. The length of the CDR3 is 15 residues. From germline, CDR1 is WSHSY and CDR2 SAAADI. Trimming at V came to 4 bases and at J to 3 bases, leaving 3 bases not matched to a gene. The CDR3 reads CASSGGLAGSYEQYF. CDR3 coding DNA: TGCGCCAGCAGTGGGGGACTAGCGGGAAGCTACGAGCAGTACTTC.

The chain is built from TRBV10-3 and TRBJ2-7, with TRBD2 as a possible D gene (6 bases). V was trimmed by 4 bases and J by 0 bases, leaving 7 bases between them. There are 13 residues in the CDR3. Germline-derived CDR1 and CDR2 are ENHRY and SYGVKD. The DNA for the CDR3 is TGTGCCATCAGTGTCGGGAGCTCCTACGAGCAGTACTTC. As protein: CAISVGSSYEQYF.

There are a few counts of this clone. The chain carries TRBV5-1 and TRBJ2-3; 8 bases line up with TRBD1. The germline CDR1 and CDR2 sequences are SGHRS and YFSETQ. With 10 bases clipped from V and 2 bases from J, the junction kept 6 bases outside the gene matches. The CDR3 consists of 13 residues. The CDR3 region has the DNA TGCGCCGGAAGGACAGGGACCACAGATACGCAGTATTTT. Protein: CAGRTGTTDTQYF.

V is TRBV29-1 and J is TRBJ2-2; 8 bases map to TRBD2. The CDR3 covers 13 residues. CDR1 and CDR2 from the germline V gene are SQVTM and ANQGSEA. V lost 4 bases to trimming and J lost 6 bases; unmatched junction nucleotides: 4. The chain's CDR3 is CSVVAGGAGELFF. The CDR3 DNA reads TGCAGCGTTGTAGCCGGGGGGGCCGGGGAGCTGTTTTTT.

Concerning this clone itself: Different DNA sequences within this sample yield the same CDR3. The chain uses TRBV20-1 and TRBJ2-3; the D is unclear. The CDR3 spans 11 residues. V was trimmed by 3 bases and J by 4 bases, leaving 5 bases between them. CDR1 and CDR2 (germline): DFQATT, SNEGSKA (reference sequence). The CDR3 is CSASPADTQYF. Here the CDR3 DNA reads TGCAGTGCTAGTCCCGCAGATACGCAGTATTTT.